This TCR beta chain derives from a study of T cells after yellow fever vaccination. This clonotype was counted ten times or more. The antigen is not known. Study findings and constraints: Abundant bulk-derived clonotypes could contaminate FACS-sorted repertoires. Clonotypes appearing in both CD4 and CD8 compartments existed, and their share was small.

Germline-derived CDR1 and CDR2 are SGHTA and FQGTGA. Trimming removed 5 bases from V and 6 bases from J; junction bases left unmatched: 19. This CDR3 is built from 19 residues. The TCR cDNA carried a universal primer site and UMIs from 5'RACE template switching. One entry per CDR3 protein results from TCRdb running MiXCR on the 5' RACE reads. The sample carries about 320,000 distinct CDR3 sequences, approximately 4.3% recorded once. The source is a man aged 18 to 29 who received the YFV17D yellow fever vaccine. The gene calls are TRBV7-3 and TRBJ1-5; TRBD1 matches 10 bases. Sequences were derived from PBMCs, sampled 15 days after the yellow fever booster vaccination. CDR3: CASSLPSYPRQGAIQPQHF. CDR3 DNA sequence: TGTGCCAGCAGCCTCCCTTCTTACCCCCGACAGGGGGCGATTCAGCCCCAGCATTTT.